One and the same sample provided the 20 T cell receptor beta chains below, sequenced in a study of response to subunit inactivated influenza vaccine. TCRdb recomputed calls from the RT-PCR reads with MiXCR, one row per CDR3 protein. This sample has about 500,000 distinct CDR3 sequences, with over 10% found just once. The sequencing used PBMCs from blood, collected roughly 45 days after vaccination. Receptors originate from a man aged 45-65 years who received an inactivated influenza vaccine.

The CDR3 DNA reads as TGCGCCAGCCGGGACTGGAGCTCCTACGAGCAGTACTTC. Its translation: CASRDWSSYEQYF. The chain is built from TRBV23-1 and TRBJ2-7; D is perhaps TRBD2 (6 bases). TRBV23-1 is assigned to the ORF class and has an uncertain function. CDR3 size: 13 residues. V was pared by 8 bases and J by 0 bases, with 11 bases between.

This clonotype has at least ten counts. V gene TRBV7-9 combines with J gene TRBJ2-2; tentative D call: TRBD1 (6 bases). This CDR3 is built from 16 residues. Between the trimmed V and J ends, which lost 4 bases and 1 base, there was a span of 13 bases. Germline-derived CDR1 and CDR2 are SEHNR and FQNEAQ (reference sequence). The CDR3 here is CASSSWGHRNTGELFF. The CDR3 DNA sequence: TGTGCCAGCAGCTCCTGGGGACACAGGAACACCGGGGAGCTGTTTTTT.

This chain joins TRBV7-2 and TRBJ2-1, with D perhaps being TRBD1 or TRBD2 (5 bases each). Per the germline V gene, CDR1 is SGHTA and CDR2 is FQGNSA. The CDR3 spans 16 residues. V was trimmed by 5 bases and J by 7 bases, leaving 21 bases between them. CDR3: CASSPMGVRVGNEQFF. The CDR3 DNA follows: TGTGCCAGCAGCCCAATGGGGGTTAGGGTGGGGAATGAGCAGTTCTTC.

This CDR3 reads CSFFVSGDRVDTQYF. CDR3 DNA sequence: TGCAGCTTTTTTGTTTCCGGGGACAGGGTCGATACGCAGTATTTT. The J gene is TRBJ2-3, the V gene TRBV29-1; 9 bases map to TRBD1. Germline V gives CDR1 SQVTM, CDR2 ANQGSEA. CDR3 length equals 15 residues. The V segment lost 8 bases and the J segment 6 bases; nucleotides outside the gene matches: 15.

For this clonotype: This may stem from a read error, because a much larger clone lies one nucleotide away. The chain joins TRBV28 to TRBJ2-7, with TRBD2 matching 12 bases. The germline CDR1 and CDR2 sequences are MDHEN and SYDVKM. The CDR3 sequence is 15 residues long. The CDR3 here is CAGRGGTSGWDEQYF. Written as DNA, the CDR3 is TGTGCCGGCAGAGGGGGGACTAGCGGGTGGGACGAGCAGTACTTC.

This chain links TRBV28 with TRBJ2-7; 10 bases map to TRBD1. CDR1 is MDHEN, CDR2 SYDVKM, per germline. Trimming removed 5 bases from V and 2 bases from J; junction bases left unmatched: 9. The CDR3 runs 16 residues. The CDR3 sequence is CASSLTLDRGTYEQYF. The CDR3 bases are TGTGCCAGCAGTCTTACTTTGGACAGGGGGACCTACGAGCAGTACTTC.

The chain combines TRBV6-2 or TRBV6-3 with TRBJ2-1; 11 bases fit TRBD2. Trimming took 7 bases from V and 7 from J; bases not matched to a gene: 6. CDR3 length: 14 amino acids. Germline values: CDR1 MNHEY, CDR2 SVGEGT. The CDR3 region has the DNA TGTGCCAGCACAAGGCCTAGCGGGGGGAATGAGCAGTTCTTC. This translates into CASTRPSGGNEQFF.

This clonotype was picked up a small number of times. The V call is TRBV28, the J call TRBJ2-1, with TRBD2 identical over 8 bases. Trimming removed 4 bases from V and 12 bases from J; junction bases left unmatched: 11. Looked up from germline, CDR1 is MDHEN and CDR2 is SYDVKM. This CDR3 contains 14 residues. The DNA for the CDR3 is TGTGCCAGCAGTTCAGGCCTAGCGGGTCGAGTGCAGTTCTTC. Its translation is CASSSGLAGRVQFF.

V is TRBV2 and J is TRBJ2-2; D remains ambiguous. Germline CDR1 is SNHLY and CDR2 is FYNNEI. This CDR3 comprises 14 residues. V lost 8 bases to trimming and J lost 5 bases, with 15 bases between them. The CDR3 spells CASERVRGTGELFF. CDR3 coding DNA: TGTGCCAGCGAAAGGGTGCGAGGAACCGGGGAGCTGTTTTTT.

The chain couples TRBV2 to TRBJ2-7, with a tentative D call TRBD2 (7 bases). There are 14 residues in the CDR3. Germline CDR1 reads SNHLY; CDR2 reads FYNNEI. V shed 3 bases and J shed 3 bases, with 12 bases lying between them. CDR3 bases: TGTGCCAGCAGTGATCGGGGGGCCAGCTACGAGCAGTACTTC. It translates to CASSDRGASYEQYF.

This clonotype was observed many times. The rearrangement joins TRBV4-3 to TRBJ2-5; 9 bases align to TRBD2. V dropped 1 base and J dropped 2; count of bases not matched to a gene: 5. CDR3 size: 16 residues. Germline values: CDR1 LGHNA, CDR2 YSLEER. The CDR3 DNA is TGCGCCAGCAGCCAAGGACTAGCGGACCTACAAGAGACCCAGTACTTC. Protein: CASSQGLADLQETQYF.

In its sample, this clonotype was seen a few times. The chain carries TRBV7-3 and TRBJ2-2; weak D call: TRBD2 (5 bases). Trimming pared 7 bases from V and 0 bases from J, leaving 6 bases between. Germline V gene sequence: CDR1 SGHTA, CDR2 FQGTGA. This CDR3 has 13 amino acids. In nucleotides, the CDR3 is TGTGCCAGCACCGGGACGAACACCGGGGAGCTGTTTTTT. As protein: CASTGTNTGELFF.

This clonotype has a count of ten or more. This chain uses TRBV15 with TRBJ2-5; D remains unclear. The CDR3 runs 13 residues. Trimming removed 0 bases from V and 4 bases from J, with 6 bases in between. The germline CDR1 and CDR2 sequences are LNHNV and YYDKDF (reference sequence). The CDR3 is CATSRDRGETQYF. In nucleotides, the CDR3 is TGTGCCACCAGCAGAGATAGAGGAGAGACCCAGTACTTC.

The chain couples TRBV6-2 or TRBV6-3 to TRBJ2-7; D not resolved. The CDR3 length is 9 residues. The germline V gene encodes CDR1 MNHEY and CDR2 SVGEGT. The germline V and J ends were trimmed by 5 bases and 5 bases, with 1 base remaining between them. CDR3 nucleotide sequence: TGTGCCAGCAGTCACGAGCAGTACTTC. Translated, it gives CASSHEQYF.

On this clonotype: This may be a read error: a much more frequent sequence differs by one nucleotide. V and J are TRBV24-1 and TRBJ2-3; D gene ambiguous. The germline gives CDR1 KGHDR, CDR2 SFDVKD. The CDR3 is 14 amino acids. This chain's CDR3 is CTTSDPGFADTQYF. CDR3 nucleotides: TGTACCACCAGTGACCCTGGATTCGCAGATACGCAGTATTTT.

As regards this clonotype: A single base separates this from a much larger clone, so it may be a read error. The chain carries TRBV11-2 and TRBJ2-3; TRBD2 is a possible D gene (7 bases). Germline V gives CDR1 SGHAT, CDR2 FQNNGV. The V end lost 5 bases, the J end lost 0 bases, and 21 bases lay between the germline ends. CDR3 length: 18 amino acids. The CDR3, as DNA: TGTGCCAGCAGCCAGGGGATAGGGAGGGTCCTAAGCACAGATACGCAGTATTTT. Amino acid sequence: CASSQGIGRVLSTDTQYF.

About this clonotype itself: This may stem from a read error, because a much larger clone lies one nucleotide away. The CDR3 ends on some other residue instead of the conserved phenylalanine or tryptophan, so this is likely a read error. This chain links TRBV24-1 with TRBJ1-5; D gene ambiguous. The germline V gene encodes CDR1 KGHDR and CDR2 SFDVKD. Trimming pared 5 bases from V and 5 bases from J, leaving 9 bases between. The CDR3 is 13 residues long. The CDR3: CATSGSDYQPQHS. The CDR3 nucleotides are TGTGCCACCAGTGGGTCGGATTATCAGCCCCAGCATTCT.

Only a few counts were recorded for this clonotype. The chain carries TRBV25-1 and TRBJ1-2; TRBD1 matches 9 bases. V lost 4 bases to trimming and J lost 7 bases; unmatched junction nucleotides: 7. Germline V lookup: CDR1 MGHDK, CDR2 SYGVNS. This CDR3 is 14 amino acids long. The CDR3 protein is CASSGGQGASGYTF. Here the CDR3 DNA reads TGTGCCAGCAGTGGGGGACAGGGCGCCAGTGGCTACACCTTC.

This clonotype has only a few counts. The rearrangement uses TRBV11-3 and TRBJ2-7, with a possible D match to TRBD2 (5 bases). The CDR3 is made up of 14 amino acids. V gave up 0 bases and J gave up 3 bases, with 9 bases separating them. Germline V gene data show CDR1 as SGHNT and CDR2 as YENEEA. The DNA of the CDR3 is TGTGCCAGCAGCTTAGAGAAAGGGAGCTACGAGCAGTACTTC. It is translated as CASSLEKGSYEQYF.

This clonotype showed up just a few times. CDR3 nucleotides: TGTGCCAGCAGTTCCCTCCCGCATGAGCAGTTCTTC. As protein: CASSSLPHEQFF. The rearrangement uses TRBV6-2 or TRBV6-3 and TRBJ2-1; D not certain. The germline gives CDR1 MNHEY, CDR2 SVGEGT. The CDR3 covers 12 residues. V was clipped by 4 bases and J by 8 bases, with 9 bases between them.